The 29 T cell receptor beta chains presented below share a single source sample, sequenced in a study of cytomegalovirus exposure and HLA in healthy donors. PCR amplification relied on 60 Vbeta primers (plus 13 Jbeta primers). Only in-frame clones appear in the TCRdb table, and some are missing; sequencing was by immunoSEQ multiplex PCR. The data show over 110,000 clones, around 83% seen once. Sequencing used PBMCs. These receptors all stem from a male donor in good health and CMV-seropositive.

CDR3 in amino acids: CAWSGGGHEQFF. The CDR3 DNA follows: TGTGCCTGGAGCGGCGGGGGTCATGAGCAGTTCTTC. This chain links TRBV30 with TRBJ2-1, with 7 bases fitting TRBD2. The ends lost 3 bases at V and 8 bases at J; junction bases unmatched: 4. This CDR3 spans 12 amino acids. Germline V CDR1 and CDR2: GTSNPN, SVGIG (reference sequence).

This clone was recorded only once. The CDR3 loop is CASSLAGGAGGDTQYF. The CDR3 region has the DNA TGTGCCAGCAGCTTAGCAGGCGGGGCCGGTGGGGATACGCAGTATTTT. This sequence joins TRBV13 and TRBJ2-3; TRBD2 is a possible D gene (6 bases). Germline V CDR1 and CDR2: PRHDT, FYEKMQ (reference sequence). Trimming took off 1 base at V and 6 bases at J, with 17 bases between the two ends. This CDR3 has 16 residues.

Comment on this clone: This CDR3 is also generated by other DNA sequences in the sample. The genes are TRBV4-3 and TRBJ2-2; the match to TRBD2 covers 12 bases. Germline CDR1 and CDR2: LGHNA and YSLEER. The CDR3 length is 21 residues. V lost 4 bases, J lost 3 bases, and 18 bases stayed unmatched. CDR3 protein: CASSRGTASGRGIGYTGELFF. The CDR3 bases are TGCGCCAGCAGCCGGGGGACGGCTAGCGGGAGGGGGATCGGGTACACCGGGGAGCTGTTTTTT.

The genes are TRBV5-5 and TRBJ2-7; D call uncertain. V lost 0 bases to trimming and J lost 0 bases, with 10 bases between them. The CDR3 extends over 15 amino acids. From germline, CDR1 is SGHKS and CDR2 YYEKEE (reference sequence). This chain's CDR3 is CASSLAFVSSYEQYF. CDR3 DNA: TGTGCCAGCAGCTTGGCCTTCGTCAGCTCCTACGAGCAGTACTTC.

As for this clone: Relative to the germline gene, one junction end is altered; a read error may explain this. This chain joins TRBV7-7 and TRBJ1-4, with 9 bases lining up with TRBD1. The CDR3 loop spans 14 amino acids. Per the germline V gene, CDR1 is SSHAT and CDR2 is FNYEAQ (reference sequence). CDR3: CASSSGTGNEKLFF. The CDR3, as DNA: TGTGCTAGCAGCTCCGGGACAGGGAATGAAAAACTGTTTTTT. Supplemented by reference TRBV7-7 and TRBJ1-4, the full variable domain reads GAGVSQSPRYKVTKRGQDVTLRCDPISSHATLYWYQQALGQGPEFLTYFNYEAQPDKSGLPSDRFSAERPEGSISTLTIQRTEQRDSAMYRCASSSGTGNEKLFFGSGTQLSVL.

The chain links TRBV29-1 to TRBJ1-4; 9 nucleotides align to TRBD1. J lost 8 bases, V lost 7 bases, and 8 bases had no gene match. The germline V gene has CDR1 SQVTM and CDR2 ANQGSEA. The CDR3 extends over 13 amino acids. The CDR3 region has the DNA TGCAGCGGGACCGACAGGGGGTCGGAAAAACTGTTTTTT. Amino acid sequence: CSGTDRGSEKLFF.

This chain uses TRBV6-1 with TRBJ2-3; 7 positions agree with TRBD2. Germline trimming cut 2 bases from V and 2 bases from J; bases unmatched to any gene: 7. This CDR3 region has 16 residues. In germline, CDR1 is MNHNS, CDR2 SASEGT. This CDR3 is CASSELGGSTTDTQYF. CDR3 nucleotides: TGTGCCAGCAGTGAACTGGGCGGGAGTACCACAGATACGCAGTATTTT.

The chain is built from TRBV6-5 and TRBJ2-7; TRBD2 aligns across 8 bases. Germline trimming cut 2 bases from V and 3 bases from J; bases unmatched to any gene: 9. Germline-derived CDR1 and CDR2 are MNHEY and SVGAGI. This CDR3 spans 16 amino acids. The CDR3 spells CASSYTLRLAGYEQYF. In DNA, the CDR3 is TGTGCCAGCAGTTACACCCTAAGGCTAGCGGGCTACGAGCAGTACTTC.

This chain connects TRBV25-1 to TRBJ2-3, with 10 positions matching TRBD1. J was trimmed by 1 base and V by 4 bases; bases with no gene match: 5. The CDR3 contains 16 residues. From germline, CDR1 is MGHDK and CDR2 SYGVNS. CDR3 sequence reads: CASSGRQGAGTDTQYF. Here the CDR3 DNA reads TGTGCCAGCAGTGGAAGACAGGGGGCGGGCACAGATACGCAGTATTTT.

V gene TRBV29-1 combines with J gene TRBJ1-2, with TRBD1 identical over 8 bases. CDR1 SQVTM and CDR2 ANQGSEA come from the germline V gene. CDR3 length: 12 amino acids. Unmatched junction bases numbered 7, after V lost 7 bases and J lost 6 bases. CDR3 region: CSAGDRPDGYTF. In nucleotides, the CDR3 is TGCAGCGCCGGGGACAGGCCAGATGGCTACACCTTC.

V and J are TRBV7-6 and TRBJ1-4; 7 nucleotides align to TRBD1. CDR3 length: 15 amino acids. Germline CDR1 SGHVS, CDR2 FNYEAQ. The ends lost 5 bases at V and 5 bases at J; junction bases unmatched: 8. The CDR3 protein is CASSPRQGRNEKLFF. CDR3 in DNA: TGTGCCAGCAGCCCCCGACAGGGTCGGAATGAAAAACTGTTTTTT.

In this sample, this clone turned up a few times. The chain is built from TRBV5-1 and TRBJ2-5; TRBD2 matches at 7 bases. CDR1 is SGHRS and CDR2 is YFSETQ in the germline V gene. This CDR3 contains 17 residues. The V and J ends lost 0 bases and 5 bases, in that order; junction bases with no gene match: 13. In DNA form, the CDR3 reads TGCGCCAGCAGCTTGGACGGTTGGGCGGGAGCGGGTGAGACCCAGTACTTC. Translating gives CASSLDGWAGAGETQYF.

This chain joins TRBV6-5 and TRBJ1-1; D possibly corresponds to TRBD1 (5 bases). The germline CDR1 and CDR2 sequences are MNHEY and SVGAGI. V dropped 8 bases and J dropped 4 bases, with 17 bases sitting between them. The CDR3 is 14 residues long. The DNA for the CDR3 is TGTGCCAGCTCACCGGGACTTTGGGGCACTGAAGCTTTCTTT. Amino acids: CASSPGLWGTEAFF.

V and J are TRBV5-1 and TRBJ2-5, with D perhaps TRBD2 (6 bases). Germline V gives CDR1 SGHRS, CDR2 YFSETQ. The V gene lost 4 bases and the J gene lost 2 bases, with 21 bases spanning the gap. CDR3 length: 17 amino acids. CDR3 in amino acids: CASSTTPSGGGQETQYF. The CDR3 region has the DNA TGCGCCAGCAGCACGACCCCCTCGGGTGGAGGGCAAGAGACCCAGTACTTC. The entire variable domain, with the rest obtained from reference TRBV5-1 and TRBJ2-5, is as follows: KAGVTQTPRYLIKTRGQQVTLSCSPISGHRSVSWYQQTPGQGLQFLFEYFSETQRNKGNFPGRFSGRQFSNSRSEMNVSTLELGDSALYLCASSTTPSGGGQETQYFGPGTRLLVL.

Here the CDR3 DNA reads TGTGCCAGCAGCTTATCCGGGGTGAACACTGAAGCTTTCTTT. It specifies CASSLSGVNTEAFF. This chain uses TRBV7-8 with TRBJ1-1; D not resolved. Germline assignment: CDR1 SGHVS and CDR2 FQNEAQ. This CDR3 region has 14 residues. Trimming removed 2 bases from V and 0 bases from J, with 7 bases in between.

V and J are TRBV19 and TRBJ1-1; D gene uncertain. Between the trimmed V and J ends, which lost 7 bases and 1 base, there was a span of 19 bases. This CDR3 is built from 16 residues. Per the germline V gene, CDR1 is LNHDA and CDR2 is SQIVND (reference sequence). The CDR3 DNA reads TGTGCCAGTACCTATGCCCACCTGAGATCGAACACTGAAGCTTTCTTT. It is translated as CASTYAHLRSNTEAFF.

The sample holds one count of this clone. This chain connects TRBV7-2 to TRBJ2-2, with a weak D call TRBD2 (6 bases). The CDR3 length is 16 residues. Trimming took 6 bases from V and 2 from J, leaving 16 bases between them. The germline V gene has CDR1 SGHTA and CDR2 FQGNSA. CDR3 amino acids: CASRPPGEANTGELFF. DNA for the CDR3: TGTGCCAGCAGGCCCCCCGGGGAGGCAAACACCGGGGAGCTGTTTTTT.

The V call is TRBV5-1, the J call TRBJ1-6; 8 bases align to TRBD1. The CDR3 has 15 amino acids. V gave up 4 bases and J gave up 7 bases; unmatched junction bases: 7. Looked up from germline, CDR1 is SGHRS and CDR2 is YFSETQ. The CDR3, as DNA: TGCGCCAGCAGCGCCGGGACAGGAGAGAATTCACCCCTCCACTTT. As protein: CASSAGTGENSPLHF. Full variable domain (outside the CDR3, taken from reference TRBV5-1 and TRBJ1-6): KAGVTQTPRYLIKTRGQQVTLSCSPISGHRSVSWYQQTPGQGLQFLFEYFSETQRNKGNFPGRFSGRQFSNSRSEMNVSTLELGDSALYLCASSAGTGENSPLHFGNGTRLTVT.

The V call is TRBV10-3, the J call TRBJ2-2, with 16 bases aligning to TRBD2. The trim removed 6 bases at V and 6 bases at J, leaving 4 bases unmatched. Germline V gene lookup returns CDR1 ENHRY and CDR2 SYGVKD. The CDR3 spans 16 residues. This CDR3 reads CAISGTSGRASGELFF. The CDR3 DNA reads TGTGCCATCAGCGGGACTAGCGGGAGGGCCTCCGGGGAGCTGTTTTTT.

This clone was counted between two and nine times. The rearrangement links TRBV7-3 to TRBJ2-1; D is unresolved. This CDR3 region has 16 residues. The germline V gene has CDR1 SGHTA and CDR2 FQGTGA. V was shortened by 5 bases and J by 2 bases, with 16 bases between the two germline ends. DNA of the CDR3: TGTGCCAGCAGCCCTCCAATGGTAGCCGCCTACAATGAGCAGTTCTTC. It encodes CASSPPMVAAYNEQFF. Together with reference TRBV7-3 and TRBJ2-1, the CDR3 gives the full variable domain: GAGVSQTPSNKVTEKGKYVELRCDPISGHTALYWYRQSLGQGPEFLIYFQGTGAADDSGLPNDRFFAVRPEGSVSTLKIQRTERGDSAVYLCASSPPMVAAYNEQFFGPGTRLTVL.

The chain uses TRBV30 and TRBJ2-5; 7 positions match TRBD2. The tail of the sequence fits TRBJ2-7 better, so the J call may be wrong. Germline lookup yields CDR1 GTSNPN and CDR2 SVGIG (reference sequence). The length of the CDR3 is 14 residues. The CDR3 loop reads CAAQRGPTPYEQYF. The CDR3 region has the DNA TGTGCCGCCCAGCGGGGACCCACGCCCTACGAGCAGTACTTC.

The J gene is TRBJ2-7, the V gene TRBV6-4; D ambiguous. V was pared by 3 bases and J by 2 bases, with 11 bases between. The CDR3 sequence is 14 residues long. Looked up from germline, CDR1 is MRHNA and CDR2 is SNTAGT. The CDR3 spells CASSETRPPYEQYF. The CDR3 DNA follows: TGTGCCAGCAGTGAAACCAGGCCACCCTACGAGCAGTACTTC.

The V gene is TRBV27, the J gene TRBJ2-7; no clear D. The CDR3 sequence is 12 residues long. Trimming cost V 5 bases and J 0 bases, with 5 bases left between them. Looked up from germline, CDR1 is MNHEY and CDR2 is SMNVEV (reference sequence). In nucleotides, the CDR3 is TGTGCCAGCAGTCTTAGCTCCTACGAGCAGTACTTC. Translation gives CASSLSSYEQYF.

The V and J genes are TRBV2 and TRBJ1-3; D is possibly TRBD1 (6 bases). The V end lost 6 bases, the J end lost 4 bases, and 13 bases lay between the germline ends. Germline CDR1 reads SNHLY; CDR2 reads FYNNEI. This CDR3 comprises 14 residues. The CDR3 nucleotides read TGTGCCAGCAGACAGGGAGATTCAGGAAACACCATATATTTT. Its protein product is CASRQGDSGNTIYF.

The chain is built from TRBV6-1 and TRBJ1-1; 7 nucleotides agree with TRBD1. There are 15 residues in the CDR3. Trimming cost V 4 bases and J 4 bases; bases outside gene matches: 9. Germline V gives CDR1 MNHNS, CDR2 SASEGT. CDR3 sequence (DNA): TGTGCCAGCAGTGTTCGTTACAGGGGAGTCACTGAAGCTTTCTTT. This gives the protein CASSVRYRGVTEAFF.

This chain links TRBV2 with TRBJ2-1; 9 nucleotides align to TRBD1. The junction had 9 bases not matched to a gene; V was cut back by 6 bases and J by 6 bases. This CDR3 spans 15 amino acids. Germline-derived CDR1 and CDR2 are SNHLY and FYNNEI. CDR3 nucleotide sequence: TGTGCCAGCAGAGCCGGACAGGGGATTGGCAATGAGCAGTTCTTC. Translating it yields CASRAGQGIGNEQFF.

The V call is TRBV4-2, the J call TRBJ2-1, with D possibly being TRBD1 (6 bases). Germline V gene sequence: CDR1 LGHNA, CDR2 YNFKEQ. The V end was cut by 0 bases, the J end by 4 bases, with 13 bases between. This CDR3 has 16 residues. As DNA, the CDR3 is TGTGCCAGCAGCCAAGAATCGGTAGGGACATACAATGAGCAGTTCTTC. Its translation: CASSQESVGTYNEQFF.

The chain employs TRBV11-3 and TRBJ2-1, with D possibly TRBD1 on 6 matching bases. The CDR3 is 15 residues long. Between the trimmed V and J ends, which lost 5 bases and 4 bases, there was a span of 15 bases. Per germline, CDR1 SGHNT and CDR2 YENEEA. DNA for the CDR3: TGTGCCAGCAGCCACCCGGACAGTTTATACAATGAGCAGTTCTTC. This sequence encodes CASSHPDSLYNEQFF.

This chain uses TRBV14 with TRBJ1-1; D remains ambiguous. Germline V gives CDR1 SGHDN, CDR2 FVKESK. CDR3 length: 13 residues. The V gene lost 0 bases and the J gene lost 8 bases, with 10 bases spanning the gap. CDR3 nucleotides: TGTGCCAGCAGCCAAGAAATGAGGCCCGAAGCTTTCTTT. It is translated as CASSQEMRPEAFF.